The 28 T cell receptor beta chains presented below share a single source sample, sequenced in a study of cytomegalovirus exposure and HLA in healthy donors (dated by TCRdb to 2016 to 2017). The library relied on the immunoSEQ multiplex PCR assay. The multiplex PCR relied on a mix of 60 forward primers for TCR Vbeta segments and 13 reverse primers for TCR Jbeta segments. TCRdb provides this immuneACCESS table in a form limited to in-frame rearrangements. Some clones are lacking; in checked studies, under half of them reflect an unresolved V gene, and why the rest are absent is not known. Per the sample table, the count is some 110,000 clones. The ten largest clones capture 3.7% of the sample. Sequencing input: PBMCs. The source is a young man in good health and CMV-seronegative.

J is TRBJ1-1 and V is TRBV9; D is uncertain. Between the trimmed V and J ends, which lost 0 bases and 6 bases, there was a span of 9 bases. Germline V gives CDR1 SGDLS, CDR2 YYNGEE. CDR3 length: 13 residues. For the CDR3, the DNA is TGTGCCAGCAGCGTAGATCAGCGGGCTGAAGCTTTCTTT. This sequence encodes CASSVDQRAEAFF.

The DNA for the CDR3 is TGTGCCAGCAGCCCCTCCGGGACTAGCGGGGTGGGGCCCCAGTACTTC. As protein: CASSPSGTSGVGPQYF. V usage is TRBV11-2 and J usage is TRBJ2-5; 13 bases are shared with TRBD2. Germline CDR1 is SGHAT and CDR2 is FQNNGV. The CDR3 runs 16 residues. Trimming cost V 5 bases and J 9 bases; bases outside gene matches: 12.

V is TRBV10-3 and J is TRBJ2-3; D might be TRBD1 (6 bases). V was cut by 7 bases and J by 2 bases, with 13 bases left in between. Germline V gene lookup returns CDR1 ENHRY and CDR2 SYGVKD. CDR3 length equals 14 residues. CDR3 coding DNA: TGTGCCATCACGGGACACTCAAACACAGATACGCAGTATTTT. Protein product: CAITGHSNTDTQYF.

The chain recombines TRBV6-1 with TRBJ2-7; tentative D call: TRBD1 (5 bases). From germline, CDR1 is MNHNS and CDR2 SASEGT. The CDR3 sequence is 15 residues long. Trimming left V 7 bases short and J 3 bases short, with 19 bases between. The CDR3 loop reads CASIPLGHQYYEQYF. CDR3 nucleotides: TGTGCCAGCATTCCCCTCGGACACCAATACTACGAGCAGTACTTC.

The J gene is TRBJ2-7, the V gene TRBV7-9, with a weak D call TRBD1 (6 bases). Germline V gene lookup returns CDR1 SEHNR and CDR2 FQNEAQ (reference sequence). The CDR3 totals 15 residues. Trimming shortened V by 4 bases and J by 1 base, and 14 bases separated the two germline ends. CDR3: CASSSVQGSSYEQYF. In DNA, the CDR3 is TGTGCCAGCAGCTCAGTACAGGGTTCGTCCTACGAGCAGTACTTC.

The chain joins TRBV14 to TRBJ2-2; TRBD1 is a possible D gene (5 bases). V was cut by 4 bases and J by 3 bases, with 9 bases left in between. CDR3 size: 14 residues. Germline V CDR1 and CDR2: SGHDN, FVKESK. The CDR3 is CASSPRRDTGELFF. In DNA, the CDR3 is TGTGCCAGCAGCCCCCGCAGGGACACCGGGGAGCTGTTTTTT.

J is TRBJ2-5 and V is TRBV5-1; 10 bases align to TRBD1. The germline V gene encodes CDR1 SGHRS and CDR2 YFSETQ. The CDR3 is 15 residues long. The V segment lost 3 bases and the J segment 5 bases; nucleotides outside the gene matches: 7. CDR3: CASSYGQGGSETQYF. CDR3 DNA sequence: TGCGCCAGCAGCTACGGACAGGGGGGTAGCGAGACCCAGTACTTC.

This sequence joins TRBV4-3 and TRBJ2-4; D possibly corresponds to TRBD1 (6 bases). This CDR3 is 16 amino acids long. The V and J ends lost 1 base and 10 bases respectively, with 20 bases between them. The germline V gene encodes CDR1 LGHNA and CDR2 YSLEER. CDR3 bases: TGCGCCAGCAGCCAAGTGGCGGCAGGGAGAGGGGGTATTCAGTACTTC. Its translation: CASSQVAAGRGGIQYF.

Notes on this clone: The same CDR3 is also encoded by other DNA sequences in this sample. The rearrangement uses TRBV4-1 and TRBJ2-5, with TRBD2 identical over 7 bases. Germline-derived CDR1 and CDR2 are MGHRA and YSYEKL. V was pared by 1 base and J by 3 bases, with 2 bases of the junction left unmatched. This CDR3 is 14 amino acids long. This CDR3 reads CASSQAGGKETQYF. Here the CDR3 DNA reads TGCGCCAGCAGCCAAGCGGGGGGAAAAGAGACCCAGTACTTC.

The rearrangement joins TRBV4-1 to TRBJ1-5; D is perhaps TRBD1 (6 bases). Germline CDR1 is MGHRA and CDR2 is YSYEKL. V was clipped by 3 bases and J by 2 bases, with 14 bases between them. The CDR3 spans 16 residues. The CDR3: CASSQEHRVRNQPQHF. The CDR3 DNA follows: TGCGCCAGCAGCCAGGAACACAGGGTGCGCAATCAGCCCCAGCATTTT.

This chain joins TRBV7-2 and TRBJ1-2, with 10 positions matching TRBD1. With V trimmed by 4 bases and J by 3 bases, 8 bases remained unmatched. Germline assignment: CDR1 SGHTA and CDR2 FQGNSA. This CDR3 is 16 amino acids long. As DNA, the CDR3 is TGTGCCAGCAGCTCCAGCCTGACAGGGGGCTACTATGGCTACACCTTC. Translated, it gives CASSSSLTGGYYGYTF.

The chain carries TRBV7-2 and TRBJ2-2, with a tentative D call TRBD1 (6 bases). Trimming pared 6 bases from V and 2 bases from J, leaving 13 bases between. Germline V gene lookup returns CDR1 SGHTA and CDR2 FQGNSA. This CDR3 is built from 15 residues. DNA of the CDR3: TGTGCCAGCAGACGGGACAAAACTAACACCGGGGAGCTGTTTTTT. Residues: CASRRDKTNTGELFF.

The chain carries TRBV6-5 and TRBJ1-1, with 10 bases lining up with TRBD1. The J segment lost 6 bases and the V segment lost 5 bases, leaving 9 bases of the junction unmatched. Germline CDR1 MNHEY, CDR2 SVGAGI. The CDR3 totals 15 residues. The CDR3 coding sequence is TGTGCCAGCAGTCGACAGGGGGCTATGTTGTCTGAAGCTTTCTTT. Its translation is CASSRQGAMLSEAFF.

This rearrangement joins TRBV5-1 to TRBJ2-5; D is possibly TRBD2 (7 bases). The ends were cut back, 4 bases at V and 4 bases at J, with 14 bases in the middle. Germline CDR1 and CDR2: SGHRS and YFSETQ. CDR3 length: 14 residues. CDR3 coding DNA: TGCGCCAGCAGCCCAAGGGCGGGGGCAGAGACCCAGTACTTC. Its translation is CASSPRAGAETQYF.

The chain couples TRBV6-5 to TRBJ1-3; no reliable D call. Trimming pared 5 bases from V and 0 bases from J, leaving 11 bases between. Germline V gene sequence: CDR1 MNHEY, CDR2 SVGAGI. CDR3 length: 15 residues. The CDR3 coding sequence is TGTGCCAGCAGTCTCCGACAAATCTCTGGAAACACCATATATTTT. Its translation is CASSLRQISGNTIYF.

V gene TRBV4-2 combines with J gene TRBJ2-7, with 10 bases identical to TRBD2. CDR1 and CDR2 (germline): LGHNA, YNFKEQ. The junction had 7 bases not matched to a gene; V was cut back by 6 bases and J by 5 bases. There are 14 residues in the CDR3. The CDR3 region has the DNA TGTGCCAGCAGTTCGTTTGGGACTAGCGACGAGCAGTACTTC. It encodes CASSSFGTSDEQYF.

The CDR3 spells CASSLEGGAAYEQYF. The CDR3 bases are TGCGCCAGCAGCTTGGAGGGGGGGGCCGCCTACGAGCAGTACTTC. The gene calls are TRBV5-1 and TRBJ2-7, with a possible D match to TRBD2 (7 bases). Trimming removed 0 bases at V and 2 bases at J, with 12 bases between. CDR1 SGHRS and CDR2 YFSETQ come from the germline V gene. CDR3 length: 15 amino acids.

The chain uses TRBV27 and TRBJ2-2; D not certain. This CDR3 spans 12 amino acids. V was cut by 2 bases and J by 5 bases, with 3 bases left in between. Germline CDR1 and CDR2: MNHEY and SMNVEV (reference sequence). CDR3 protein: CASSLLTGELFF. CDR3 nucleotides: TGTGCCAGCAGTTTACTTACCGGGGAGCTGTTTTTT.

CDR3 loop: CASSAGTGGSGTEAFF. CDR3 coding DNA: TGTGCCAGCAGTGCGGGGACAGGGGGCTCGGGCACTGAAGCTTTCTTT. The V and J genes are TRBV6-1 and TRBJ1-1; TRBD1 aligns across 12 bases. The CDR3 has 16 amino acids. Germline V CDR1 and CDR2: MNHNS, SASEGT. V lost 4 bases to trimming and J lost 4 bases; unmatched junction nucleotides: 7.

CDR3 bases: TGTGCCAGCAGCTTTCGACAGGGGGTTATTATAGATACGCAGTATTTT. Amino acids: CASSFRQGVIIDTQYF. The J gene is TRBJ2-3, the V gene TRBV11-2; TRBD1 matches at 9 bases. The CDR3 extends over 16 amino acids. In germline, CDR1 is SGHAT, CDR2 FQNNGV. V lost 3 bases, J lost 5 bases, and 9 bases stayed unmatched.

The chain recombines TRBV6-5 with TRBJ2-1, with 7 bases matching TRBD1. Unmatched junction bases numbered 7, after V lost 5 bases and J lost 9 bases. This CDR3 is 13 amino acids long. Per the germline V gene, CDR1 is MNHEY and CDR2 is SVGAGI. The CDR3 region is CASSGRNRGEQFF. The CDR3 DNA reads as TGTGCCAGCAGTGGGAGAAACAGGGGTGAGCAGTTCTTC.

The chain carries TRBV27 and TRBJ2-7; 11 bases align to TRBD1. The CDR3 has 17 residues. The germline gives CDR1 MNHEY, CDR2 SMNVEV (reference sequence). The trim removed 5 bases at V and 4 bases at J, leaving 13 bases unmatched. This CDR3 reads CASSGGTGGMRSYEQYF. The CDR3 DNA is TGTGCCAGCAGTGGAGGGACAGGGGGTATGAGGTCATACGAGCAGTACTTC.

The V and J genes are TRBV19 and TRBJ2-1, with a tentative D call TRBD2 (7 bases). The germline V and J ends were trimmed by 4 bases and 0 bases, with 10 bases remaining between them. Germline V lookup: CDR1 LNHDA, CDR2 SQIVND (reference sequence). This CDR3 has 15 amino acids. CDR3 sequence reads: CASSRGGLSYNEQFF. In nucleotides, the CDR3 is TGTGCCAGTAGTAGGGGGGGCCTCTCCTACAATGAGCAGTTCTTC.

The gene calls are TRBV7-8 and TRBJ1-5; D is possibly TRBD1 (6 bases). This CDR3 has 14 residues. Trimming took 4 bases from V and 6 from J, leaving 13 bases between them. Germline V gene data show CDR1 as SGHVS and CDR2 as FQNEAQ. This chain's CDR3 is CASSSQGGGQPQHF. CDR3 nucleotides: TGTGCCAGCAGCTCCCAGGGAGGGGGTCAGCCCCAGCATTTT. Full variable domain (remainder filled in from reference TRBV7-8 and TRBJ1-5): GAGVSQSPRYKVAKRGQDVALRCDPISGHVSLFWYQQALGQGPEFLTYFQNEAQLDKSGLPSDRFFAERPEGSVSTLKIQRTQQEDSAVYLCASSSQGGGQPQHFGDGTRLSIL.

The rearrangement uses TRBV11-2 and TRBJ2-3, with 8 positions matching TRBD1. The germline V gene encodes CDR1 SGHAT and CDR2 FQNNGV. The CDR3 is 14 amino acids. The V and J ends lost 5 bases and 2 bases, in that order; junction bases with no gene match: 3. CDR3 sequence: CASSTQGATDTQYF. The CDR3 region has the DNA TGTGCCAGCAGCACGCAGGGGGCCACAGATACGCAGTATTTT. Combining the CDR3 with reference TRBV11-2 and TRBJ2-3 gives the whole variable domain EAGVAQSPRYKIIEKRQSVAFWCNPISGHATLYWYQQILGQGPKLLIQFQNNGVVDDSQLPKDRFSAERLKGVDSTLKIQPAKLEDSAVYLCASSTQGATDTQYFGPGTRLTVL.

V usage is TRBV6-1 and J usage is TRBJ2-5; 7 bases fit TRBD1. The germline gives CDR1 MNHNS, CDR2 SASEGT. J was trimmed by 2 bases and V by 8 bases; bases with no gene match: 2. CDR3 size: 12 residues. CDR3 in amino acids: CASEGAQETQYF. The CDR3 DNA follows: TGTGCCAGCGAGGGGGCGCAAGAGACCCAGTACTTC.

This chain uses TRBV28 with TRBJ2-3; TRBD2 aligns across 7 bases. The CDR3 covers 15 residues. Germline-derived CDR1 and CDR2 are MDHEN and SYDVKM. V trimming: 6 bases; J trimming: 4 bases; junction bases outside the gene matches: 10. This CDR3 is CASSGAGVVSDTQYF. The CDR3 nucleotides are TGTGCCAGCAGCGGGGCGGGGGTTGTGTCAGATACGCAGTATTTT. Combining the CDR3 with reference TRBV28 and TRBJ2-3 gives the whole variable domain DVKVTQSSRYLVKRTGEKVFLECVQDMDHENMFWYRQDPGLGLRLIYFSYDVKMKEKGDIPEGYSVSREKKERFSLILESASTNQTSMYLCASSGAGVVSDTQYFGPGTRLTVL.

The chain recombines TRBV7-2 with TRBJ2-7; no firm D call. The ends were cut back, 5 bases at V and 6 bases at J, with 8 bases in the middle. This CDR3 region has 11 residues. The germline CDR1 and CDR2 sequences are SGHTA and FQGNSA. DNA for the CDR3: TGTGCCAGCAGCCCCCCAGGCGAGCAGTACTTC. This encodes CASSPPGEQYF. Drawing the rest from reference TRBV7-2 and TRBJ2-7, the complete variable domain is GAGVSQSPSNKVTEKGKDVELRCDPISGHTALYWYRQSLGQGLEFLIYFQGNSAPDKSGLPSDRFSAERTGGSVSTLTIQRTQQEDSAVYLCASSPPGEQYFGPGTRLTVT.